A selection of T cell receptor beta chains follows, all from one sample in a study of CD8 T cells in Susac syndrome. From the immunoSEQ multiplex PCR reads, TCRdb called clonotypes with MiXCR, one entry per CDR3 protein. There are roughly 250,000 distinct CDR3 sequences in the sample; about 96% occur only once, and approximately 0.094% lies in the top ten. Sequencing used CD4+ T cells from PBMCs. The receptors originated from a human donor with Susac syndrome. Each CDR3 is given with its conserved first and last residue. A D gene is named only where the DNA matches it firmly. The size of a clone is reported for some rows only, either as once, few or many, or as a class for expanded clones.

CDR3 length	V gene	D gene	J gene	clone size	CDR3 protein	CDR3 DNA
13	TRBV6-5	.	TRBJ2-2	.	CASRRSRAGELFF	TGTGCCAGCAGGCGGTCAAGGGCCGGGGAGCTGTTTTTT
15	TRBV20-1	.	TRBJ2-5	.	CSARATSGYQETQYF	TGCAGTGCTAGAGCGACTAGTGGGTACCAAGAGACCCAGTACTTC
12	TRBV2	TRBD1	TRBJ2-7	.	CASSWTGNEQYF	TGTGCCAGCAGTTGGACAGGGAACGAGCAGTACTTC
13	TRBV29-1	.	TRBJ1-1	.	CSARGSQVTEAFF	TGCAGCGCCCGGGGTTCTCAGGTGACTGAAGCTTTCTTT
15	TRBV20-1	TRBD2	TRBJ2-7	.	CSAPYPTSGRPGQYF	TGCAGTGCTCCCTACCCCACTAGCGGGAGGCCGGGGCAGTACTTC
10	TRBV29-1	.	TRBJ2-7	.	CSVRRDEQYF	TGCAGCGTGCGCAGGGACGAGCAGTACTTC
18	TRBV4-1	.	TRBJ2-7	once	CASSQDLRLADVSYEQYF	TGCGCCAGCAGCCAAGATTTGAGGCTCGCCGACGTCTCCTACGAGCAGTACTTC
12	TRBV29-1	.	TRBJ2-7	.	CSVLTPPYEQYF	TGCAGCGTTTTAACCCCTCCTTACGAGCAGTACTTC
13	TRBV20-1	TRBD2	TRBJ2-7	.	CSASPGGLDEQYF	TGCAGTGCTAGTCCGGGAGGGCTAGACGAGCAGTACTTC
14	TRBV10-3	.	TRBJ2-7	.	CAISEGGNPYEQYF	TGTGCCATCAGTGAGGGCGGGAACCCCTACGAGCAGTACTTC
15	TRBV4-1	.	TRBJ1-4	.	CASSQVRAFNEKLFF	TGCGCCAGCAGCCAAGTTAGGGCCTTTAATGAAAAACTGTTTTTT
13	TRBV30	.	TRBJ2-3	.	CAWGRVSTDTQYF	TGTGCCTGGGGACGGGTGTCCACAGATACGCAGTATTTT
13	TRBV12-3/TRBV12-4	.	TRBJ2-5	.	CASTWGAPETQYF	TGTGCCAGCACCTGGGGGGCGCCGGAGACCCAGTACTTC
12	TRBV29-1	.	TRBJ1-1	.	CMAGQMRSEAFF	TGCATGGCAGGACAAATGAGGTCTGAAGCTTTCTTT
14	TRBV6-5	TRBD1	TRBJ1-2	.	CASSYRTGWGGYTF	TGTGCCAGCAGTTACAGGACAGGGTGGGGAGGCTACACCTTC
15	TRBV7-9	.	TRBJ2-3	.	CASSLVSGYTDTQYF	TGTGCCAGCAGCTTAGTTTCGGGGTACACAGATACGCAGTATTTT
14	TRBV20-1	TRBD1	TRBJ2-5	.	CSARVQGVGETQYF	TGCAGTGCTAGAGTACAGGGGGTTGGAGAGACCCAGTACTTC
14	TRBV24-1	.	TRBJ1-5	.	CATSEERQNQPQHF	TGTGCCACCAGTGAAGAAAGGCAAAATCAGCCCCAGCATTTT
15	TRBV29-1	TRBD1	TRBJ1-2	.	CSGERYRGANYGYTF	TGCAGCGGGGAGAGGTACAGGGGAGCTAACTATGGCTACACCTTC
13	TRBV27	.	TRBJ2-3	.	CASRGPGPSTQYF	TGTGCCAGTAGAGGGCCAGGACCTTCTACGCAGTATTTT
15	TRBV18	.	TRBJ2-5	once	CASSPDRAGAETQYF	TGTGCCAGCTCACCCGACAGGGCGGGGGCAGAGACCCAGTACTTC
13	TRBV9	.	TRBJ1-1	few	CASSEDRDTEAFF	TGTGCCAGCAGCGAAGACAGAGACACTGAAGCTTTCTTT
14	TRBV5-4	.	TRBJ1-1	once	CASSFRSTSSEAFF	TGTGCCAGCAGCTTCAGGAGTACTTCCTCTGAAGCTTTCTTT
16	TRBV5-6	TRBD2	TRBJ2-3	.	CASSLRTSGPTDTQYF	TGTGCCAGCAGCTTGCGAACTAGCGGCCCCACAGATACGCAGTATTTT
14	TRBV20-1	TRBD1	TRBJ2-3	once	CSSAGQGASDTQYF	TGCAGTTCCGCCGGACAGGGGGCATCAGATACGCAGTATTTT
12	TRBV14	.	TRBJ2-4	.	CASSQELDIQYF	TGTGCCAGCAGCCAAGAGCTCGACATTCAGTACTTC
16	TRBV28	TRBD1	TRBJ1-1	.	CASTKTGTGGFTEAFF	TGTGCCAGCACTAAAACCGGGACAGGGGGTTTCACTGAAGCTTTCTTT
14	TRBV7-9	.	TRBJ2-1	.	CASSWAQGSNEQFF	TGTGCCAGCAGCTGGGCGCAGGGTAGTAATGAGCAGTTCTTC
12	TRBV3-1	.	TRBJ1-1	once	CASSRGVSEAFF	TGTGCCAGCAGCCGAGGGGTCTCTGAAGCTTTCTTT
14	TRBV24-1	TRBD2	TRBJ2-1	.	CATSDGTSNDEQFF	TGTGCCACCAGTGATGGGACTAGCAACGATGAGCAGTTCTTC
14	TRBV20-1	TRBD2	TRBJ2-5	.	CSATSGGNQETQYF	TGCAGTGCTACCTCGGGAGGAAACCAAGAGACCCAGTACTTC
14	TRBV2	TRBD2	TRBJ2-4	.	CALGGLLAKNIQYF	TGTGCCCTGGGAGGGCTGCTAGCCAAAAACATTCAGTACTTC
12	TRBV28	.	TRBJ2-7	.	CASSSTEAGLYF	TGTGCCAGCAGTTCAACCGAAGCCGGACTGTACTTC
15	TRBV29-1	TRBD2	TRBJ2-4	.	CSVALLAGRPNIQYF	TGCAGCGTTGCCCTATTAGCGGGCAGACCCAACATTCAGTACTTC
15	TRBV30	.	TRBJ2-2	.	CAWRQGGTHTGELFF	TGTGCCTGGAGGCAGGGCGGTACCCACACCGGGGAGCTGTTTTTT
15	TRBV9	.	TRBJ2-5	.	CASSVRPAAQETQYF	TGTGCCAGCAGCGTACGGCCAGCGGCTCAAGAGACCCAGTACTTC
14	TRBV5-8	TRBD1	TRBJ2-6	.	CASSPRGRANVLTF	TGTGCCAGCAGCCCCAGGGGGAGGGCCAACGTCCTGACTTTC
12	TRBV29-1	.	TRBJ1-2	.	CSVDRTNYGYTF	TGCAGCGTTGACCGGACTAACTATGGCTACACCTTC
14	TRBV4-1	.	TRBJ2-7	.	CASSQDPVGGEQYF	TGCGCCAGCAGCCAAGACCCCGTCGGGGGCGAGCAGTACTTC
14	TRBV15	TRBD1	TRBJ2-1	.	CATSREAGGYEQFF	TGTGCCACCAGCAGAGAGGCAGGGGGTTATGAGCAGTTCTTC
12	TRBV30	.	TRBJ2-1	.	CAWTSGVLGKFF	TGTGCCTGGACCTCAGGGGTATTGGGAAAGTTCTTC
11	TRBV29-1	.	TRBJ1-5	.	CSPSPRGPQHF	TGCAGTCCCTCTCCTCGGGGGCCCCAGCATTTT
15	TRBV7-9	TRBD1	TRBJ2-7	.	CASSRTGQFYYEQYF	TGTGCCAGCAGCCGGACGGGACAGTTTTACTACGAGCAGTACTTC
12	TRBV7-2	.	TRBJ2-7	.	CASSRNWDEQYF	TGTGCCAGCAGCCGGAATTGGGACGAGCAGTACTTC
14	TRBV28	.	TRBJ2-4	.	CASNYGLAKNIQYF	TGTGCCAGCAATTACGGACTTGCGAAAAACATTCAGTACTTC
15	TRBV30	TRBD1	TRBJ2-5	.	CAWSAQQGARETQYF	TGTGCCTGGAGTGCGCAACAGGGGGCTAGGGAGACCCAGTACTTC
16	TRBV11-3	.	TRBJ2-7	.	CASTAAGSSFSYEQYF	TGTGCCAGCACCGCCGCGGGCTCAAGCTTCTCCTACGAGCAGTACTTC
17	TRBV12-3/TRBV12-4	.	TRBJ2-6	.	CASKPPGHFSGANVLTF	TGTGCCAGCAAACCACCGGGACACTTCTCTGGGGCCAACGTCCTGACTTTC
14	TRBV20-1	TRBD1	TRBJ1-1	.	CSASAGTGKTEAFF	TGCAGTGCTAGCGCGGGGACAGGGAAGACTGAAGCTTTCTTT
14	TRBV4-1	.	TRBJ2-7	.	CASSQIGRTYEQYF	TGCGCCAGCAGCCAAATCGGACGAACCTACGAGCAGTACTTC
13	TRBV10-3	TRBD1	TRBJ1-1	.	CAISGTGPTEAFF	TGTGCCATCAGCGGGACAGGGCCCACTGAAGCTTTCTTT
14	TRBV5-8	TRBD1	TRBJ2-1	.	CASSRDRDYNEQFF	TGTGCCAGCAGCAGGGACAGGGACTACAATGAGCAGTTCTTC
13	TRBV6-6	TRBD2	TRBJ2-6	.	CASSRGVDNVLTF	TGTGCCAGCAGTCGGGGGGTGGACAACGTCCTGACTTTC
18	TRBV7-9	TRBD2	TRBJ2-3	.	CASSLKPGLAGDMDTQYF	TGTGCCAGCAGCTTAAAACCGGGACTAGCGGGAGACATGGATACGCAGTATTTT
14	TRBV5-4	TRBD2	TRBJ2-2	.	CASSLTSDAGELFF	TGTGCCAGCAGCTTGACTAGCGACGCCGGGGAGCTGTTTTTT
13	TRBV30	.	TRBJ1-2	.	CAWSVDRNYGYTF	TGTGCCTGGAGTGTAGACAGGAACTATGGCTACACCTTC
16	TRBV9	.	TRBJ1-5	.	CASSPPGQGSNQPQHF	TGTGCCAGCAGCCCCCCCGGGCAGGGGAGCAATCAGCCCCAGCATTTT
12	TRBV5-4	.	TRBJ2-5	.	CASSLVMETQYF	TGTGCCAGCAGCTTGGTGATGGAGACCCAGTACTTC
14	TRBV7-9	.	TRBJ2-3	.	CASSQGQGTDTQYF	TGTGCCAGCAGCCAAGGACAAGGCACAGATACGCAGTATTTT
15	TRBV11-2	TRBD2	TRBJ2-1	.	CASSRTSVLYNEQFF	TGTGCCAGCAGCCGGACTAGCGTATTATACAATGAGCAGTTCTTC